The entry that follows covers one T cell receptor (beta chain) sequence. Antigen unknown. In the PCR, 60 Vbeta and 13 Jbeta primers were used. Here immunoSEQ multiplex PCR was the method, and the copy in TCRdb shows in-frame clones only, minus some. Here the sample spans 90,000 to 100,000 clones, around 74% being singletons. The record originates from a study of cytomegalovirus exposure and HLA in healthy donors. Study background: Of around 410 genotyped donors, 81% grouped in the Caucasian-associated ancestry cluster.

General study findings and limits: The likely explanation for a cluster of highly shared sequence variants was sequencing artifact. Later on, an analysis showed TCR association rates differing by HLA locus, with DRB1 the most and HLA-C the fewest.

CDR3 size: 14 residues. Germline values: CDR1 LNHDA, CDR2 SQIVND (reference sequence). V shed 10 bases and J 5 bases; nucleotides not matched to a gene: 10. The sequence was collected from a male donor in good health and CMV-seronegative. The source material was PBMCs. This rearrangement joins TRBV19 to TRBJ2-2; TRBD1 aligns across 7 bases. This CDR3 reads CATTMVRGTGELFF. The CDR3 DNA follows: TGTGCCACCACAATGGTCAGGGGGACCGGGGAGCTGTTTTTT.